The text below deals with one TCR beta chain. What it recognizes is unknown. Investigators isolated RNA and reverse transcribed it into cDNA to act as the sequencing template. This table comes from immunoSEQ multiplex PCR, and its TCRdb copy is limited to in-frame clones, with some not included. The repertoire holds 98,000 or so clones, with 55% to 70% as singletons. Germline V gene data show CDR1 as SGHTA and CDR2 as FQGNSA. The CDR3 has 13 amino acids. Trimming pared 2 bases from V and 4 bases from J, leaving 9 bases between. As part of sample collection, lesional scalp punch biopsies and peripheral blood were taken from alopecia areata patients. These data are taken from a study of CD8+ T cells in alopecia areata. Study findings and constraints: Across lesional scalp, and particularly alopecia totalis/universalis, clonality surpassed that of normal scalp. The study found TCR sharing across patients less clear than in mice, possibly for HLA reasons. Scalp sequencing also captures normal skin's resident alphabeta T cells.

The source is a human donor with alopecia areata. The specimen was NKG2D-low CD8+ T cells sorted from blood. The J gene is TRBJ2-7, the V gene TRBV7-2, with D possibly matching TRBD2 (5 bases). The CDR3 DNA follows: TGTGCCAGCAGCTTAATTCGGGATTACGAGCAGTACTTC. It yields the protein CASSLIRDYEQYF.